These 18 T cell receptor beta chains came from one sample sequenced in a study of technical replicates of blood from a few donors. Assay used: immunoSEQ multiplex PCR; TCRdb lists only in-frame clones, some missing. The sample has roughly 13,000 clones, 84% seen once. Sequencing was carried out using PBMCs. The receptors here all came from a human donor in good health.

CDR3 residues: CASSEAGGRLAPDTQYF. CDR3 bases: TGTGCCAGCAGTGAAGCGGGGGGGCGACTAGCTCCAGATACGCAGTATTTT. V usage is TRBV2 and J usage is TRBJ2-3, with a tentative D call TRBD2 (7 bases). Germline CDR1 reads SNHLY; CDR2 reads FYNNEI. Trimming pared 0 bases from V and 4 bases from J, leaving 17 bases between. CDR3 size: 17 residues.

The V and J genes are TRBV27 and TRBJ2-7, with TRBD1 matching 7 bases. Germline CDR1 is MNHEY and CDR2 is SMNVEV (reference sequence). The CDR3 length is 15 residues. The J segment lost 5 bases and the V segment lost 6 bases, leaving 13 bases of the junction unmatched. The CDR3 DNA sequence: TGTGCCAGCAGCGACGCTGCCGACAGGGACCACGAGCAGTACTTC. Translated, it gives CASSDAADRDHEQYF.

The chain carries TRBV29-1 and TRBJ2-3; 8 positions agree with TRBD1. This CDR3 is 14 amino acids long. From germline, CDR1 is SQVTM and CDR2 ANQGSEA. The V and J ends lost 6 bases and 4 bases, in that order; junction bases with no gene match: 9. The CDR3 spells CSVRGRGQADTQYF. DNA for the CDR3: TGCAGCGTAAGGGGCAGGGGGCAGGCAGATACGCAGTATTTT.

Comment on this clone: Since the CDR3 does not end with the conserved phenylalanine or tryptophan, this likely comes from a read error. The DNA is left out, because the CDR3 cannot be placed on it with certainty; the CDR3 is given as TCRdb lists it. The chain uses TRBV19 and TRBJ1-2; the table calls TRBD1, which could not be checked here. The CDR3 spans 10 amino acids, including both terminal residues. Looked up from germline, CDR1 is LNHDA and CDR2 is SQIVND (reference sequence). The CDR3 is CASSPRGTGI.

The genes are TRBV27 and TRBJ2-2; D is perhaps TRBD2 (6 bases). Trimming cost V 8 bases and J 5 bases, with 15 bases left between them. CDR1 and CDR2 from the germline V gene are MNHEY and SMNVEV (reference sequence). The CDR3 loop spans 14 amino acids. The chain's CDR3 is CASWSGVGTGELFF. In DNA, the CDR3 is TGTGCCAGCTGGTCGGGAGTAGGAACCGGGGAGCTGTTTTTT.

The chain uses TRBV28 and TRBJ2-7; 8 bases map to TRBD1. CDR3 length: 15 amino acids. J gave up 3 bases and V 3 bases, and 7 bases lay outside the gene matches. Germline V CDR1 and CDR2: MDHEN, SYDVKM. CDR3 nucleotide sequence: TGTGCCAGCAGTTTGGCCACAGGGGGATTCTACGAGCAGTACTTC. The encoded protein is CASSLATGGFYEQYF.

The J gene is TRBJ2-7, the V gene TRBV27, with 8 positions matching TRBD2. CDR1 is MNHEY, CDR2 SMNVEV, per germline (reference sequence). There are 15 residues in the CDR3. J was trimmed by 4 bases and V by 7 bases; bases with no gene match: 12. The CDR3 loop is CASTRLALLGYEQYF. For the CDR3, the DNA is TGTGCCAGCACTCGACTAGCGTTGCTAGGGTACGAGCAGTACTTC.

This sequence joins TRBV5-1 and TRBJ2-2, with 11 bases fitting TRBD2. The CDR3 contains 16 residues. Germline V gene sequence: CDR1 SGHRS, CDR2 YFSETQ. J lost 5 bases, V lost 5 bases, and 8 bases had no gene match. CDR3 sequence (DNA): TGCGCCAGCAGACCCCTAGCGGGAGGTGGGACCGGGGAGCTGTTTTTT. Translated, it gives CASRPLAGGGTGELFF.

The chain couples TRBV7-9 to TRBJ2-4; 7 positions match TRBD2. Trimming removed 5 bases from V and 7 bases from J; junction bases left unmatched: 8. Germline V gene data show CDR1 as SEHNR and CDR2 as FQNEAQ (reference sequence). There are 14 residues in the CDR3. The chain's CDR3 is CASSPGGMVNIQYF. CDR3 sequence (DNA): TGTGCCAGCAGCCCGGGGGGTATGGTCAACATTCAGTACTTC.

V is TRBV11-1 and J is TRBJ2-1, with a weak D call TRBD2 (5 bases). Germline V gene lookup returns CDR1 SGHAT and CDR2 FQDESV (reference sequence). CDR3 length: 15 residues. V was pared by 5 bases and J by 1 base, with 12 bases between. CDR3 region: CASSQSTSSYNEQFF. In DNA, the CDR3 is TGTGCCAGCAGCCAATCTACTAGTTCCTACAATGAGCAGTTCTTC. The whole variable domain, remainder taken from reference TRBV11-1 and TRBJ2-1, is EAEVAQSPRYKITEKSQAVAFWCDPISGHATLYWYRQILGQGPELLVQFQDESVVDDSQLPKDRFSAERLKGVDSTLKIQPAELGDSAMYLCASSQSTSSYNEQFFGPGTRLTVL.

The rearrangement uses TRBV6-1 and TRBJ1-1; perhaps TRBD1 as D (6 bases). The CDR3 covers 14 residues. CDR1 and CDR2 (germline): MNHNS, SASEGT. V lost 6 bases and J lost 8, with 19 bases in between. The CDR3 loop is CASRRGGNGAEAFF. For the CDR3, the DNA is TGTGCCAGCAGAAGGGGGGGGAACGGGGCAGAAGCTTTCTTT.

The chain carries TRBV28 and TRBJ2-3, with D possibly TRBD1 on 5 matching bases. The CDR3 extends over 16 amino acids. Germline-derived CDR1 and CDR2 are MDHEN and SYDVKM. V was pared by 4 bases and J by 4 bases, with 18 bases between. CDR3 in amino acids: CASSSLPTGPADTQYF. The DNA of the CDR3 is TGTGCCAGCAGTTCCTTGCCAACAGGCCCTGCAGATACGCAGTATTTT.

The chain employs TRBV7-9 and TRBJ2-1; TRBD2 agrees at 9 bases. CDR1 SEHNR and CDR2 FQNEAQ come from the germline V gene (reference sequence). The CDR3 is 15 residues long. Losses at the gene ends were 1 base for V and 2 bases for J; bases not matched to a gene: 0. This chain's CDR3 is CASSLGGRAYNEQFF. For the CDR3, the DNA is TGTGCCAGCAGCTTAGGCGGGAGGGCCTACAATGAGCAGTTCTTC.

The V and J genes are TRBV18 and TRBJ2-7; the D is unclear. The CDR3 totals 13 residues. Germline V CDR1 and CDR2: KGHSH, LQKENI. The ends were cut back, 3 bases at V and 2 bases at J, with 8 bases in the middle. The CDR3 nucleotides read TGTGCCAGCTCACCTCCTACAGCCTACGAGCAGTACTTC. Amino acids: CASSPPTAYEQYF.

This chain uses TRBV5-8 with TRBJ1-5; D call uncertain. This CDR3 is built from 12 residues. Per the germline V gene, CDR1 is SGHTS and CDR2 is YDEGEE. V was clipped by 4 bases and J by 7 bases, with 9 bases between them. CDR3 in amino acids: CASSISGQPQHF. The CDR3, as DNA: TGTGCCAGCAGCATATCGGGACAGCCCCAGCATTTT.

The chain joins TRBV19 to TRBJ1-1; unclear D gene. The CDR3 contains 15 residues. Germline loops: CDR1 LNHDA, CDR2 SQIVND (reference sequence). The V gene lost 3 bases and the J gene lost 1 base, with 12 bases spanning the gap. This CDR3 is CASSIIRQPNTEAFF. In DNA, the CDR3 is TGTGCCAGTAGTATCATCCGACAACCGAACACTGAAGCTTTCTTT.

This chain uses TRBV19 with TRBJ2-7; D might be TRBD2 (5 bases). CDR3 length: 15 residues. The V end lost 4 bases, the J end lost 0 bases, and 13 bases lay between the germline ends. Germline loops: CDR1 LNHDA, CDR2 SQIVND (reference sequence). The CDR3 DNA reads TGTGCCAGTAGTAGAAAGGACGGAGGCTCCTACGAGCAGTACTTC. It is translated as CASSRKDGGSYEQYF.

This clone showed up just a few times. The V gene is TRBV10-1, the J gene TRBJ2-2; 14 bases match TRBD2. The germline V gene has CDR1 WNHNN and CDR2 SYGVQD (reference sequence). This CDR3 comprises 18 residues. J gave up 1 base and V 5 bases, and 6 bases lay outside the gene matches. The CDR3 loop reads CASSTSGTSGGNTGELFF. DNA of the CDR3: TGCGCCAGCAGTACCTCCGGGACTAGCGGGGGGAACACCGGGGAGCTGTTTTTT.